This TCR beta chain emerged from a study of T-cell memory formation after mild COVID-19. With constant-segment primers, 5'RACE yielded cDNA libraries of TCR alpha and TCR beta that carried sample barcodes and UMIs. TCRdb passed the 5' RACE reads through MiXCR, listing each CDR3 protein once. This sample has roughly 250,000 distinct CDR3 sequences, with roughly 15% found just once. Broader study findings: Researchers report contracting CD4+ clones mostly in CM and EM, with CD8+ clones in EMRA. Second-wave clones peaking on day 37 lacked confirmed SARS-CoV-2 specificity. Some clones that responded were present in memory (sampled pre-infection), which suggests cross-reactive memory joined.

V lost 7 bases to trimming and J lost 1 base, with 13 bases between them. Germline CDR1 and CDR2: DFQATT and SNEGSKA (reference sequence). There are 13 residues in the CDR3. Concerning this clonotype: Its target is unknown.

The V gene is TRBV20-1, the J gene TRBJ2-5; D perhaps matches TRBD2 (5 bases). What was sequenced was PBMCs or a T cell subset sorted from them (not recorded which). The origin of this receptor is a young man who had mild COVID-19 (a few samples of this study predate the infection). Cell type and time point are not known. The CDR3: CSVRRAVQETQYF. DNA for the CDR3: TGCAGTGTCAGACGAGCGGTCCAAGAGACCCAGTACTTC.